This T cell receptor beta chain was recovered during a study of blood T cell repertoires in COVID-19. The data were produced by immunoSEQ multiplex PCR, yet TCRdb's version contains in-frame clones alone and is incomplete. The top ten hold about 11% of the sample, which has 80,000 to 100,000 clones, roughly 80% seen once. V was trimmed by 0 bases and J by 11 bases, leaving 15 bases between them. The germline V gene has CDR1 SGHRS and CDR2 YFSETQ. CDR3 size: 15 residues. The V and J genes are TRBV5-1 and TRBJ1-6; D possibly corresponds to TRBD1 (5 bases). The sequence derives from a man in his sixties or seventies with active or convalescent COVID-19. The sample consisted of peripheral blood. For the CDR3, the DNA is TGCGCCAGCAGCTTGGAGGCAGGGCGGTTGACACCCCTCCACTTT. Encoded protein: CASSLEAGRLTPLHF.